The rows below give T cell receptor beta chains drawn from one sample of a study of blood T cell repertoires in COVID-19. Sequencing was performed with immunoSEQ multiplex PCR; in TCRdb, only in-frame clones are kept and a portion is missing. The sample lists more than 15,000 clones, about 90% occurring once. Specimen: peripheral blood. These receptors originate from a human donor in a cohort sampled during active COVID-19. Each CDR3 is given with its conserved first and last residue. The D gene is left open where the match is weak. Where a row states a size, it is once, few, many or the class of an expanded clone; other rows omit it.

clone_size	v_call	d_call	j_call	cdr3_aa	cdr3_nt
few	TRBV6-4	TRBD1	TRBJ1-2	CASSARRQQGADYGYTF	TGTGCCAGCAGTGCTCGACGACAACAGGGGGCGGACTATGGCTACACCTTC
.	TRBV3-1/TRBV3-2	.	TRBJ2-1	CASSQGGVGMVEQFF	TGTGCCAGCAGCCAAGGGGGGGTAGGGATGGTTGAGCAGTTCTTC
.	TRBV27	.	TRBJ1-5	CASSLKGAQPQHF	TGTGCCAGCAGTTTAAAAGGAGCTCAGCCCCAGCATTTT
.	TRBV2	.	TRBJ2-7	CASSLRTYSYEQYF	TGTGCCAGCAGTCTCCGGACTTACTCCTACGAGCAGTACTTC
.	TRBV11-3	TRBD2	TRBJ2-4	CASSLAGGPSGKGNIQYF	TGTGCCAGCAGCTTAGCGGGAGGGCCGAGCGGTAAGGGGAACATTCAGTACTTC
.	TRBV24-1	TRBD1	TRBJ2-3	CATSTPGQHTDTQYF	TGTGCCACCAGTACGCCGGGACAGCACACAGATACGCAGTATTTT
.	TRBV2	.	TRBJ1-1	CASSSDRNTEAFF	TGTGCCAGCAGCTCTGATAGGAACACTGAAGCTTTCTTT
.	TRBV13	.	TRBJ2-5	CASSLPGVRGETQYF	TGTGCCAGCAGCCTCCCTGGCGTCCGGGGGGAGACCCAGTACTTC
.	TRBV4-3	.	TRBJ2-2	CASSQRGTGELFF	TGCGCCAGCAGCCAGAGAGGTACCGGGGAGCTGTTTTTT
.	TRBV5-4	.	TRBJ2-7	CASSLQGQIYEQYF	TGTGCCAGCAGCTTACAAGGACAGATCTACGAGCAGTACTTC
.	TRBV5-4	.	TRBJ2-7	CASSLGQVRTYEQYF	TGTGCCAGCAGCTTGGGGCAGGTGCGTACCTACGAGCAGTACTTC
.	TRBV19	.	TRBJ1-2	CASSSMRTGDYGYTF	TGTGCCAGTAGTAGCATGCGGACGGGGGACTATGGCTACACCTTC
.	TRBV28	.	TRBJ1-1	CASRPLLGGVTEAFF	TGTGCCAGCAGGCCCCTCCTGGGGGGGGTGACTGAAGCTTTCTTT
.	TRBV2	TRBD1	TRBJ1-1	CASSIQGGNTEAFF	TGTGCCAGCAGTATACAGGGGGGGAACACTGAAGCTTTCTTT
.	TRBV5-1	.	TRBJ2-1	CASSLGGHNEQFF	TGCGCCAGCAGCTTGGGCGGCCACAATGAGCAGTTCTTC
.	TRBV2	.	TRBJ1-4	CASSSYFPGTTNEKLFF	TGTGCCAGCAGTTCATATTTCCCCGGGACAACTAATGAAAAACTGTTTTTT
.	TRBV5-4	.	TRBJ1-1	CASSRKTGPMNTEAFF	TGTGCCAGCAGCCGGAAAACAGGGCCCATGAACACTGAAGCTTTCTTT
.	TRBV9	TRBD2	TRBJ2-5	CASSSLAGGSGETQYF	TGTGCCAGCAGCTCACTAGCGGGAGGATCGGGCGAGACCCAGTACTTC
.	TRBV1	.	TRBJ2-1	CTSSQDHWTSGGWNEQFF	TGCACCAGCAGCCAAGATCATTGGACTAGCGGGGGGTGGAATGAGCAGTTCTTC
.	TRBV10-3	.	TRBJ1-1	CAISESGLLNTEAFF	TGTGCCATCAGTGAGTCGGGACTCTTGAACACTGAAGCTTTCTTT
.	TRBV4-3	.	TRBJ1-5	CASSQGWPIPHNQPQHF	TGCGCCAGCAGCCAAGGTTGGCCAATCCCTCACAACCAGCCCCAGCATTTT
.	TRBV2	.	TRBJ1-6	CASRGAYNSPLHF	TGTGCCAGCAGAGGGGCGTATAATTCACCCCTCCACTTT
.	TRBV7-6	.	TRBJ2-2	CASSLVPQTLFTGELFF	TGTGCCAGCAGCTTAGTTCCACAAACCTTATTTACCGGGGAGCTGTTTTTT
once	TRBV7-2	.	TRBJ1-1	CASSLTTVMNTEAFF	TGTGCCAGCAGCTTAACGACAGTTATGAACACTGAAGCTTTCTTT
.	TRBV5-1	TRBD2	TRBJ2-3	CASRPAGGGTDTQYF	TGCGCCTCTCGTCCGGCGGGGGGGGGCACAGATACGCAGTATTTT
.	TRBV5-1	.	TRBJ2-3	CASSLESRQFDTQYF	TGCGCCAGCAGCTTGGAGTCCCGACAGTTCGATACGCAGTATTTT
.	TRBV4-3	TRBD2	TRBJ2-3	CASSRNAGGAPDTQYF	TGCGCCAGCAGCCGAAACGCGGGGGGGGCTCCCGATACGCAGTATTTT
.	TRBV5-1	.	TRBJ2-3	CASSLVQGGPDTQYF	TGCGCCAGCAGCTTGGTGCAGGGGGGTCCAGATACGCAGTATTTT
.	TRBV7-9	.	TRBJ2-2	CASSLDITGELFF	TGTGCCAGCAGCTTAGACATTACCGGGGAGCTGTTTTTT
.	TRBV24-1	TRBD1	TRBJ2-3	CATSDHDRDLTDTQYF	TGTGCCACCAGTGATCACGACAGGGACCTAACAGATACGCAGTATTTT
.	TRBV30	.	TRBJ2-3	CAWSVAGRVGDTQYF	TGTGCCTGGAGTGTAGCGGGTAGGGTGGGAGATACGCAGTATTTT
.	TRBV10-3	TRBD2	TRBJ2-5	CAISPGLAGAGETQYF	TGTGCCATCAGTCCGGGACTAGCGGGAGCAGGGGAGACCCAGTACTTC
.	TRBV27	.	TRBJ2-2	CATISGTNTGELFF	TGTGCCACTATTTCCGGGACGAACACCGGGGAGCTGTTTTTT
.	TRBV29-1	.	TRBJ1-1	CSVDINRNTEAFF	TGCAGCGTTGATATTAACAGGAACACTGAAGCTTTCTTT
.	TRBV5-5	TRBD1	TRBJ2-1	CASSLTGTAPYNEQFF	TGTGCCAGCAGCTTAACCGGGACAGCGCCCTACAATGAGCAGTTCTTC
.	TRBV7-3	.	TRBJ2-2	CASSRAGQTGELFF	TGTGCCAGCAGTAGGGCGGGGCAAACCGGGGAGCTGTTTTTT
.	TRBV2	TRBD1	TRBJ1-2	CASRDAGTDFRYGYTF	TGTGCCAGCAGGGACGCCGGGACAGATTTCCGCTATGGCTACACCTTC
.	TRBV19	.	TRBJ1-2	CASSPNSGLRYGYTF	TGTGCCAGTAGTCCTAACTCGGGACTGCGCTATGGCTACACCTTC
.	TRBV14	.	TRBJ2-2	CASSQDLRNTGELFF	TGTGCCAGCAGCCAAGATCTTCGGAACACCGGGGAGCTGTTTTTT
.	TRBV7-2	.	TRBJ2-3	CASSLVTGLVADTQYF	TGTGCCAGCAGCTTAGTTACGGGTCTCGTTGCAGATACGCAGTATTTT
.	TRBV6-6	.	TRBJ2-1	CASSSRQPQFF	TGTGCCAGCAGTTCGAGACAGCCTCAGTTCTTC
.	TRBV4-1	.	TRBJ2-7	CASSQQDSYEQYF	TGCGCCAGCAGCCAACAGGACAGCTACGAGCAGTACTTC
.	TRBV28	.	TRBJ1-2	CASSFRTGSYGYTF	TGTGCCAGCAGTTTTCGAACAGGGAGCTATGGCTACACCTTC
.	TRBV6-5	.	TRBJ1-2	CASSKSGFYGYTF	TGTGCCAGCAGTAAATCAGGGTTCTATGGCTACACCTTC
.	TRBV9	.	TRBJ2-1	CASSVMESFSYNEQFF	TGTGCCAGCAGCGTAATGGAGTCCTTCTCCTACAATGAGCAGTTCTTC
once	TRBV2	TRBD1	TRBJ2-1	CASTLGTGLHEQFF	TGTGCCAGCACATTAGGGACAGGCCTCCATGAGCAGTTCTTC
.	TRBV3-1/TRBV3-2	.	TRBJ1-3	CASSQVGGNTIYF	TGTGCCAGCAGCCAAGTCGGGGGAAACACCATATATTTT
.	TRBV7-2	.	TRBJ2-7	CASITTRGLRYEQYF	TGTGCCAGCATAACTACTCGGGGATTACGCTACGAGCAGTACTTC